This T cell receptor (beta chain) originates from a study of T cells in Graves' hyperthyroidism and ophthalmopathy. This clonotype was counted many times. What was amplified from RNA transcripts were TCR beta CDR3 regions. An initial round of RT-PCR targeting the TCR CDR3 relied on the HTBI primer set. One entry per CDR3 protein results from TCRdb running MiXCR on the multiplex PCR reads. The sample has over 700,000 distinct CDR3 sequences, around 20% seen once. V was clipped by 5 bases and J by 0 bases; unmatched bases: 8. This CDR3 has 16 amino acids. Germline CDR1 reads SGHNT; CDR2 reads YYREEE (reference sequence). Participants, patients aged 18 to 65, had newly diagnosed hyperthyroidism with a duration under 2 months.

The TCR was taken from a woman aged 50 to 60 with Graves' hyperthyroidism that later progressed to Graves' ophthalmopathy. Sequencing was performed on blood. The chain combines TRBV5-4 with TRBJ2-3; TRBD2 matches at 8 bases. The CDR3 nucleotides are TGTGCCAGCAGACCCCCCGGGACTAGAAGCACAGATACGCAGTATTTT. Protein sequence: CASRPPGTRSTDTQYF.